The T cell receptor (beta chain) described here comes from a study of cytomegalovirus exposure and HLA in healthy donors. Study-wide results and caveats: It was reported that TCR beta sequences correctly inferred the HLA-A and HLA-B alleles for most subjects. A list of more than 150 TCR beta chains associated with cytomegalovirus was given.

This CDR3 region has 15 residues. V dropped 6 bases and J dropped 3 bases, with 14 bases sitting between them. Germline V gene sequence: CDR1 ENHRY, CDR2 SYGVKD. On this clone: Antigen specificity is unknown.

With 60 Vbeta and 13 Jbeta primers, the PCR was carried out. Generated by immunoSEQ multiplex PCR, the TCRdb table keeps only in-frame clones and is missing some. The table has roughly 100,000 clones, just under 80% seen once. The genes are TRBV10-3 and TRBJ2-2, with no clear D. The source of this sequence is a young man in good health and CMV-seronegative. Source material: PBMCs. The DNA of the CDR3 is TGTGCCATCAGATGGCCCTCCGAGGACACCGGGGAGCTGTTTTTT. Translation: CAIRWPSEDTGELFF.